The sequence of this T cell receptor beta chain was determined in a study of siplizumab effects on memory and regulatory T cells. Libraries were prepared by immunoSEQ multiplex PCR; TCRdb keeps only in-frame clonotypes and omits some of them. This sample has under 100,000 clones, with 90% to 95% found just once. The CDR3 contains 14 residues. V was cut by 8 bases and J by 3 bases, with 14 bases left in between. Germline V gives CDR1 LNHDA, CDR2 SQIVND (reference sequence). Findings and caveats of the study: An assignable naive or memory phenotype was lacking in roughly 75-96% of proliferating CD4+ or CD8+ clones. Siplizumab significantly decreased alloreactive sequences from unstimulated CD4+ memory cells.

In the case of this clone: The target antigen is unknown.

The rearrangement joins TRBV19 to TRBJ1-5; D is uncertain. The clonotype comes from a human donor in good health. Sample: non-Treg CD4+ T cells sorted from blood. The CDR3 loop reads CASWGRPHNQPQHF. The CDR3 DNA follows: TGTGCCAGTTGGGGAAGACCACACAATCAGCCCCAGCATTTT.